Presented here are 3 T cell receptor beta chains from one specimen sequenced in a study of cytomegalovirus exposure and HLA in healthy donors. Use of 60 Vbeta and 13 Jbeta primers characterized the PCR. TCRdb's table, derived via immunoSEQ multiplex PCR, lists solely in-frame clones and lacks some. This sample has about 140,000 clones; roughly 85% occur once, and the top ten carry 5% to 8.5%. Sequenced material: PBMCs. The origin of the receptors is a man aged 35 to 55 in good health and CMV-seropositive.

V gene TRBV12-5 combines with J gene TRBJ1-2, with D uncertain. Trimming shortened V by 2 bases and J by 4 bases, and 5 bases separated the two germline ends. Germline V gene data show CDR1 as LGHNT and CDR2 as FRNRAP. The CDR3 is made up of 12 amino acids. The CDR3 region has the DNA TGTGCTAGTGGTTTGTCTCTCTATGGCTACACCTTC. This encodes CASGLSLYGYTF.

The rearrangement links TRBV25-1 to TRBJ2-7, with D possibly TRBD2 on 6 matching bases. The CDR3 loop spans 13 amino acids. V dropped 6 bases and J dropped 2 bases, with 11 bases sitting between them. Germline V gene data show CDR1 as MGHDK and CDR2 as SYGVNS. The CDR3 region is CASRASVAYEQYF. In nucleotides, the CDR3 is TGTGCCAGCAGGGCTAGCGTCGCCTACGAGCAGTACTTC.

The chain employs TRBV18 and TRBJ2-7, with 7 bases that match TRBD1. The CDR3 extends over 14 amino acids. The V gene's germline CDR1 is KGHSH and CDR2 LQKENI. J lost 0 bases, V lost 8 bases, and 7 bases had no gene match. In DNA form, the CDR3 reads TGTGCCAGCCTGGGACAGCCTAGCTCCTACGAGCAGTACTTC. Its protein is CASLGQPSSYEQYF. The full variable domain, in which reference TRBV18 and TRBJ2-7 provide the parts outside the CDR3, is NAGVMQNPRHLVRRRGQEARLRCSPMKGHSHVYWYRQLPEEGLKFMVYLQKENIIDESGMPKERFSAEFPKEGPSILRIQQVVRGDSAAYFCASLGQPSSYEQYFGPGTRLTVT.